The next 16 T cell receptor beta chains were all read from a single sample in a study of human T cells and chemical hapten exposure (dated by TCRdb to 2020 to 2023). The time point label, as the study defines it: patch test 2, 6 weeks after DPC sensitization. The treatment or condition label of this sample denotes: therapeutic diphenylcyclopropenone sensitization with weekly scalp DPC. The library was generated by RACE. Sequencing relied on a NextSeq 500. TCRdb reprocessed the public reads (quality trimming at Q25 with fastp, clone calling with MiXCR) and kept in-frame beta chains. All rows with the same CDR3 protein become a single entry with the most common DNA and genes. This sample gives a few hundred thousand distinct CDR3 sequences in total; roughly 6% of them show up just once. The ten largest make up over 5.5% of the sample. This sample comprised whole blood, obtained in connection with sensitization to the hapten diphenylcyclopropenone (DPC). These receptors were taken from a woman in her late teens or twenties with alopecia areata. Some clones in this sample may be carry-over from other donors' samples.

This clonotype was observed a handful of times. V gene TRBV12-3 or TRBV12-4 combines with J gene TRBJ2-2; unclear D gene. Trimming took off 6 bases at V and 3 bases at J, with 14 bases between the two ends. The CDR3 contains 15 residues. The CDR3 DNA reads as TGTGCCAGCAGCTTCAGTGCCTTGGACACCGGGGAGCTGTTTTTT. Protein: CASSFSALDTGELFF.

The V call is TRBV4-2, the J call TRBJ2-3, with D unclear. The V and J ends lost 4 bases and 2 bases respectively, with 25 bases between them. There are 19 residues in the CDR3. Germline loops: CDR1 LGHNA, CDR2 YNFKEQ. DNA of the CDR3: TGTGCCAGCAGCCTCGTAGCCCCCGGCGGCTTACCTACCACAGATACGCAGTATTTT. Its translation is CASSLVAPGGLPTTDTQYF.

The rearrangement uses TRBV7-2 and TRBJ2-4; 7 bases align to TRBD1. The trim removed 4 bases at V and 1 base at J, leaving 16 bases unmatched. This CDR3 comprises 19 residues. Germline V lookup: CDR1 SGHTA, CDR2 FQGNSA. CDR3 amino acids: CASSSKGALGRSAKNIQYF. The CDR3 DNA sequence: TGTGCCAGCAGCTCCAAGGGGGCATTGGGCCGTTCGGCCAAAAACATTCAGTACTTC.

The gene calls are TRBV2 and TRBJ1-5; unclear D gene. This CDR3 is built from 13 residues. Per germline, CDR1 SNHLY and CDR2 FYNNEI. Trimming removed 5 bases from V and 6 bases from J, with 11 bases in between. CDR3 sequence: CASSRPPSQPQHF. The CDR3 DNA is TGTGCCAGCAGTCGGCCCCCGTCTCAGCCCCAGCATTTT.

This clonotype was counted ten times or more. DNA for the CDR3: TGTGCCAGCAGTGGAGGTAGCGGCAATCAGCCCCAGCATTTT. Its translation is CASSGGSGNQPQHF. This sequence joins TRBV2 and TRBJ1-5; D unclear. CDR1 and CDR2 (germline): SNHLY, FYNNEI. CDR3 length equals 14 residues. V lost 4 bases and J 2 bases, leaving 9 bases between the germline ends.

This clonotype was seen ten or more times. This rearrangement joins TRBV5-4 to TRBJ1-1, with D uncertain. Germline CDR1 and CDR2: SGHNT and YYREEE (reference sequence). The CDR3 runs 13 residues. Trimming removed 0 bases from V and 8 bases from J, with 11 bases in between. The CDR3 loop is CASSLGPNGEAFF. The CDR3 bases are TGTGCCAGCAGCTTGGGTCCCAACGGGGAAGCTTTCTTT.

The table lists this clonotype with a few counts. This chain uses TRBV7-9 with TRBJ2-7; the D is unclear. Germline-derived CDR1 and CDR2 are SEHNR and FQNEAQ (reference sequence). The CDR3 runs 14 residues. Trimming removed 3 bases from V and 1 base from J, with 10 bases in between. The CDR3 sequence is CASSLLIGSYEQYF. In nucleotides, the CDR3 is TGTGCCAGCAGCTTGCTAATTGGGTCCTACGAGCAGTACTTC. Using reference TRBV7-9 and TRBJ2-7 for the parts outside the CDR3, the full variable domain is DTGVSQNPRHKITKRGQNVTFRCDPISEHNRLYWYRQTLGQGPEFLTYFQNEAQLEKSRLLSDRFSAERPKGSFSTLEIQRTEQGDSAMYLCASSLLIGSYEQYFGPGTRLTVT.

The gene calls are TRBV7-9 and TRBJ2-7, with D perhaps matching TRBD1 (6 bases). Germline lookup yields CDR1 SEHNR and CDR2 FQNEAQ (reference sequence). Between the trimmed V and J ends, which lost 5 bases and 3 bases, there was a span of 8 bases. CDR3 size: 12 residues. The CDR3 reads CASSAQGYEQYF. The DNA of the CDR3 is TGTGCCAGCAGCGCACAGGGCTACGAGCAGTACTTC.

This clonotype was found a few times. This chain joins TRBV20-1 and TRBJ1-1, with D perhaps matching TRBD1 (5 bases). This CDR3 has 15 amino acids. CDR1 DFQATT and CDR2 SNEGSKA come from the germline V gene (reference sequence). Trimming pared 0 bases from V and 1 base from J, leaving 12 bases between. The DNA of the CDR3 is TGCAGTGCTAGAGAACAGGTCCACGAGAACACTGAAGCTTTCTTT. Translation gives CSAREQVHENTEAFF.

This clonotype was seen many times. CDR3 sequence (DNA): TGCGCCAGCAGCCAAGAAGGTGTCACGCAGTATTTT. This encodes CASSQEGVTQYF. The J gene is TRBJ2-3, the V gene TRBV4-1, with no clear D. The CDR3 is made up of 12 amino acids. Germline values: CDR1 MGHRA, CDR2 YSYEKL. V gave up 0 bases and J gave up 9 bases, with 7 bases separating them.

In its sample, this clonotype was seen many times. This chain links TRBV10-3 with TRBJ1-5; 8 nucleotides agree with TRBD1. CDR1 and CDR2 from the germline V gene are ENHRY and SYGVKD. The CDR3 totals 18 residues. V lost 6 bases to trimming and J lost 4 bases; unmatched junction nucleotides: 17. DNA of the CDR3: TGTGCCATCAGCCCGGGACAGGACAGGGCTAATCCTAATCAGCCCCAGCATTTT. As protein: CAISPGQDRANPNQPQHF.

J is TRBJ2-7 and V is TRBV4-3; D is perhaps TRBD2 (5 bases). The V and J ends lost 0 bases and 4 bases respectively, with 13 bases between them. This CDR3 spans 15 amino acids. CDR1 is LGHNA, CDR2 YSLEER, per germline. In nucleotides, the CDR3 is TGCGCCAGCAGCCAAGACCCCGACGGGATGTACGAGCAGTACTTC. Protein sequence: CASSQDPDGMYEQYF.

This clonotype came up many times. The chain has TRBV4-3 and TRBJ1-6, with D hard to call. The germline V gene has CDR1 LGHNA and CDR2 YSLEER. The V end was cut by 4 bases, the J end by 2 bases, with 9 bases between. The CDR3 runs 15 residues. CDR3 loop: CASSPRNTYNSPLHF. The CDR3 DNA reads TGCGCCAGCAGCCCGCGGAACACCTATAATTCACCCCTCCACTTT.

This clonotype has a handful of counts. This chain joins TRBV11-3 and TRBJ1-1; no definite D call. Germline-derived CDR1 and CDR2 are SGHNT and YENEEA. V lost 3 bases to trimming and J lost 4 bases, with 15 bases between them. CDR3 size: 15 residues. CDR3 protein: CASSFSAGDGTEAFF. The CDR3 nucleotides read TGTGCCAGCAGCTTCTCCGCGGGTGACGGCACTGAAGCTTTCTTT. The variable domain in full, with the rest retrieved from reference TRBV11-3 and TRBJ1-1, is EAGVVQSPRYKIIEKKQPVAFWCNPISGHNTLYWYLQNLGQGPELLIRYENEEAVDDSQLPKDRFSAERLKGVDSTLKIQPAELGDSAVYLCASSFSAGDGTEAFFGQGTRLTVV.

This chain joins TRBV7-2 and TRBJ2-3; D possibly corresponds to TRBD1 (6 bases). Trimming cost V 5 bases and J 5 bases, with 20 bases left between them. The CDR3 loop spans 16 amino acids. Per the germline V gene, CDR1 is SGHTA and CDR2 is FQGNSA. CDR3 DNA: TGTGCCAGCAGCCCCGAGACCCGCAGGGGTGGAGATACGCAGTATTTT. Residues: CASSPETRRGGDTQYF.

This chain uses TRBV12-3 or TRBV12-4 with TRBJ1-1; D not certain. The CDR3 contains 13 residues. Trimming pared 5 bases from V and 4 bases from J, leaving 11 bases between. The CDR3 coding sequence is TGTGCCAGCAGTCCATTCCAGTCCACTGAAGCTTTCTTT. Translated, it gives CASSPFQSTEAFF.